This note documents a single T cell receptor (beta chain) sequence. Its antigen is unknown. As to time point: blood at routine non-recurrence follow-up after resection. No cell sorting; template was whole RNA from tumor, lung tissue or PBMC. J gave up 7 bases and V 4 bases, and 9 bases lay outside the gene matches. Germline V gives CDR1 SEHNR, CDR2 FQNEAQ (reference sequence). The CDR3 covers 15 residues. Each TCR cDNA molecule carried a unique molecular identifier. TCRdb re-analysed the 5' RACE reads in MiXCR, keeping a single row per CDR3 protein. The sample lists about 120,000 distinct CDR3 sequences, 12% occurring once. This specimen comes from a study of spatial heterogeneity in lung cancer. In the study overall: Donation came from roughly 72 patients with untreated early-stage non-small cell lung cancer. Raw sequencing reads included, on average, more than nine appearances of each unique TCR and UMI combination. Study observations and caveats: Ubiquitous, expanded tumor-derived TCRs were more frequently observed in blood at resection than at follow-up.

Source: PBMCs, taken at follow-up. The clonotype was recovered from a male donor with early-stage non-small cell lung cancer. This chain uses TRBV7-9 with TRBJ2-4, with 8 bases aligning to TRBD2. The chain's CDR3 is CASSSGTSGTNIQYF. The CDR3 DNA reads as TGTGCCAGCAGCTCTGGGACTAGTGGGACGAACATTCAGTACTTC.